This T cell receptor beta chain was retrieved from a study of cytomegalovirus exposure and HLA in healthy donors. Study-wide background: Earlier work reported 100 million or so unique TCR beta sequences from 150 million to 200 million T cells. Notes on the study in general: The study labeled roughly 160 TCR beta chains cytomegalovirus-associated.

To note about this clone: Antigen unknown.

It was with 60 Vbeta and 13 Jbeta primers that the PCR ran. Generated by immunoSEQ multiplex PCR, the TCRdb table keeps only in-frame clones and is missing some. In the table there are some 160,000 clones, about four fifths of which are singletons. Germline V gene data show CDR1 as LNHDA and CDR2 as SQIVND (reference sequence). The CDR3 extends over 14 amino acids. The germline V and J ends were trimmed by 10 bases and 4 bases, with 17 bases remaining between them. Sequenced: PBMCs. The V gene is TRBV19, the J gene TRBJ2-1; weak D call: TRBD2 (6 bases). The source is a male donor in good health and CMV-seropositive. The CDR3 region has the DNA TGTGCCACAAACCACCGGGCGGGATACAATGAGCAGTTCTTC. Protein product: CATNHRAGYNEQFF.